The entry that follows covers one TCR beta chain sequence. The antigen this receptor binds is unknown. No base quality values were provided; no much bigger clone lies one nucleotide off. Interpreted using the paper, the time point label stands for: 30 days after allo-HCT. Blood from recipients was drawn roughly 28 days before transplant, then again at days 30, 100 and 180 after transplant. Nuclei Lysis Solution was used to extract genomic DNA from fresh or cryopreserved unfractionated peripheral blood mononuclear cells. There are 14 amino acids in the CDR3, from cysteine to phenylalanine inclusive. Left in the record is the CDR3 DNA by itself, 42 bases read in frame from the first base. The germline V gene (reference sequence) specifies SEHNR as CDR1 and FQNEAQ as CDR2. A distance of 12 bases separates the germline ends of V and J, which lose 2 bases and 5 bases respectively. These data are taken from a study of T cell clonotyping in hematopoietic cell transplantation (dated by TCRdb to the early 2020s). Turning to the overall study: The study collected 135 blood samples from approximately 35 consecutive transplant recipients and their related donors. Recruitment of patients ran from late 2015 to early 2017, and follow-up continued until September 2020 or until death. General findings and caveats noted by the study authors: Donor and pretransplant recipient Inverse Simpson Index values predicted broader posttransplant TCR repertoire diversity. The sample size was limited, and CD4 and CD8 repertoire contributions could not be separated because cells were not sorted. A decrease in recipient TCR diversity was observed after transplant, and a progressive increase in pathologically expanded clonotypes was seen from day 30 to day 180. Overlap with donor repertoires was found for only a small fraction of recipient repertoires, with over 95% found to appear de novo at the given depth.

TCR beta CDR3 regions were amplified from genomic DNA with the immunoSEQ assay, a bias-controlled multiplex PCR using V- and J-specific primers. In a second PCR step, the CDR3 amplicons were tagged with a proprietary barcode plus Illumina adapter sequences. An Illumina MiSeq instrument was used for sequencing of the CDR3 libraries. The source study handled its data this way. Export and quality control were performed with immunoSEQ Analyzer 3.0, and downstream analyses were performed with R Bioconductor and Immunarch. Only productive rearrangements in the normalized downsampled data set went into calculating the repertoire metrics. Clonotypes larger than 5 templates in the normalized cohort were defined as pathologically expanded. The Inverse Simpson Index was used to measure repertoire diversity. To capture all clonotypes, the CMV-specificity analyses were run on the non-normalized data set. TCRdb took this table from immuneACCESS and kept in-frame rearrangements with V and J called. Such tables lack part of the clones; where checked against another copy, unresolved V genes explain under half of the gap, and the rest is unexplained. That table is the source of V, J and clone size, and D and trimming were worked out from the DNA. The sample includes 13,000 or so clones, with less than 98% observed a single time. 4.2% of the sample is in the top ten clones.

Rearrangement joined TRBV7-9 to TRBJ1-2; a confident D gene designation cannot be given. The clonotype comes from a female patient aged 50-59 years who had an allogeneic stem cell transplant from an unrelated donor, so T cells may come from the graft donor. Some clones in this sample may be carry-over from other donors' samples. The starting material was peripheral blood mononuclear cells, obtained 30 days after allogeneic stem cell transplant. For the CDR3, the sequence is CASSLNTAQYGYTF. The nucleotides are TGTGCCAGCAGCTTAAATACAGCTCAATATGGCTACACCTTC.